This TCR beta chain was profiled in a study of blood T cell repertoires in COVID-19 (dated by TCRdb to 2019 to 2021). Background on the whole study: Samples covering the acute and convalescent phases of COVID-19 were provided by collaborators in the United States, Italy and Spain. Where HLA class I and class II types were available, the types were taken from metadata supplied by the sample provider, not from assay-based typing. The material from the prospective study consisted of cDNA or gDNA derived from T cells, B-cell-depleted T cells, or PBMCs. A freely available public database, intended as a resource for researchers studying the immune response to SARS-CoV-2, is where the repertoires were released. The samples were drawn from two sources: the first 160 participants of the ongoing ImmuneRACE study, and 1,200 or so subjects contributed by 6 global collaborators. Sample metadata almost always included a de-identified subject ID, COVID-19 status, age in years and sex. Deeply sampled blood TCRbeta repertoires from subjects exposed to, actively infected with, or recovered from COVID-19 were included in the dataset.

Germline trimming: 10 bases from V, 5 bases from J; junction bases outside gene matches: 8. The germline V gene yields ENHRY for CDR1 and SYGVKD for CDR2. The CDR3 runs 12 amino acids, cysteine and phenylalanine included. Only the CDR3 portion is preserved as DNA: 36 bases, with reading frame beginning at the first base. Whole blood was collected in K2EDTA tubes by collaborating institutions according to the institutions' own protocols. For TCRbeta analysis, collaborators shipped samples in one of three forms: frozen whole blood, isolated PBMCs, or DNA extracted from either of those sample types. Overall results and qualifications from the work: The quantity of clinical and demographic metadata differed by source and by participant and was supplied without curation.

TCRbeta CDR3 regions were amplified from genomic DNA using the immunoSEQ Assay, a bias-controlled multiplex PCR. The study's own analysis went as follows. The number of nucleated cells in each sample was estimated by amplification of reference gene primers within the assay. To quantify the absolute abundance of each unique TCRbeta CDR3 rearrangement, sequence reads were collapsed and filtered. For each sample, productive Simpson clonality was calculated as the square root of Simpson's diversity index across productive rearrangements. TCRdb re-hosts the immuneACCESS table, in-frame sequences only. Its copies lack some clones; in the studies checked, an unresolved V gene accounts for under half of them, and the cause for the rest is not known. The V and J calls and clone size were taken over from that table, and D and trimming were inferred from the DNA. The sample table shows roughly 150,000 clones, and 70% to 90% are seen once. The ten largest clones take up around 2.9% of the sample.

Comments on this clone: Its antigen is currently not known. No base quality values were provided; no much bigger clone lies one nucleotide off.

The chain links TRBV10-3 with TRBJ2-7; TRBD1 agrees with 7 junctional bases. The receptor was isolated from a man in his sixties with acute or convalescent COVID-19. The sample consisted of peripheral blood. This receptor has the CDR3 CATRQGFDEQYF. In nucleotides, the sequence is TGTGCCACCCGACAGGGTTTCGACGAGCAGTACTTC.